The 17 T cell receptor beta chains below all came from one sample that was sequenced in a study of T cell responses to AZD1222 COVID-19 vaccine (dated by TCRdb to about 2021). The library was generated by the immunoSEQ multiplex PCR assay. TCRdb re-hosts the immuneACCESS table, in-frame sequences only. Its copies lack some clones; in the studies checked, an unresolved V gene accounts for under half of them, and the cause for the rest is not known. In all, the sample holds 50,000 to 75,000 clones, and roughly 89% of those were seen once. In total, the top ten clones hold about 5.9% of the sample. According to the study, the label for this sample's time point signals: about 28 days (+/-7) after the second vaccine dose. The input for sequencing was peripheral blood, taken 28 days after the second AZD1222 dose. Receptor source: an adult who received the AZD1222 COVID-19 vaccine.

The rearrangement joins TRBV6-5 to TRBJ1-2; TRBD1 matches 7 bases. CDR1 MNHEY and CDR2 SVGAGI come from the germline V gene. V lost 5 bases, J lost 8 bases, and 8 bases stayed unmatched. The CDR3 covers 13 residues. CDR3 loop: CASSNDRVFGYTF. The CDR3 coding sequence is TGTGCCAGCAGTAACGACAGGGTGTTCGGCTACACCTTC.

This chain links TRBV7-9 with TRBJ1-1, with 7 bases fitting TRBD1. V lost 3 bases and J lost 4; bases outside the gene matches: 14. The CDR3 totals 17 residues. Germline-derived CDR1 and CDR2 are SEHNR and FQNEAQ (reference sequence). CDR3 sequence: CASSFGTATRRGTEAFF. DNA for the CDR3: TGTGCCAGCAGCTTTGGGACAGCCACCCGGCGTGGCACTGAAGCTTTCTTT.

The V and J genes are TRBV7-9 and TRBJ2-5; D gene unclear. This CDR3 is 13 amino acids long. The germline V and J ends were trimmed by 5 bases and 5 bases, with 12 bases remaining between them. Germline CDR1 SEHNR, CDR2 FQNEAQ (reference sequence). CDR3: CASSPDAQETQYF. The CDR3 DNA follows: TGTGCCAGCAGCCCGGACGCGCAGGAGACCCAGTACTTC.

This chain joins TRBV7-2 and TRBJ2-7, with unresolved D. The CDR3 loop spans 14 amino acids. The V gene lost 2 bases and the J gene lost 3 bases, with 11 bases spanning the gap. Germline loops: CDR1 SGHTA, CDR2 FQGNSA. Written as DNA, the CDR3 is TGTGCCAGCAGCTTACTTGGTAGCAGCTACGAGCAGTACTTC. Translating gives CASSLLGSSYEQYF.

The chain recombines TRBV7-2 with TRBJ1-6, with unresolved D. V was shortened by 1 base and J by 2 bases, with 15 bases between the two germline ends. Germline V gene data show CDR1 as SGHTA and CDR2 as FQGNSA. This CDR3 region has 18 residues. The CDR3 DNA reads TGTGCCAGCAGCTTAGGGCGGGCAAAAAGGACCTATAATTCACCCCTCCACTTT. Translating gives CASSLGRAKRTYNSPLHF.

The chain has TRBV6-5 and TRBJ1-4; D gene uncertain. Trimming took 6 bases from V and 6 from J, leaving 17 bases between them. The CDR3 totals 15 residues. Germline V gene sequence: CDR1 MNHEY, CDR2 SVGAGI. DNA of the CDR3: TGTGCCAGCAGCGCCTCGGGGTTGTTCGATGAAAAACTGTTTTTT. Translating it yields CASSASGLFDEKLFF.

The DNA for the CDR3 is TGTGCCAGCAGCTTGTGGGGCACAGGCGCTGAAGCTTTCTTT. Translated: CASSLWGTGAEAFF. The chain links TRBV5-4 to TRBJ1-1; possible D gene TRBD1, 5 bases. The V end lost 1 base, the J end lost 6 bases, and 13 bases lay between the germline ends. Germline lookup yields CDR1 SGHNT and CDR2 YYREEE (reference sequence). The CDR3 is made up of 14 amino acids.

V is TRBV18 and J is TRBJ2-6, with a tentative D call TRBD2 (5 bases). The CDR3 is 13 amino acids. Germline V gene data show CDR1 as KGHSH and CDR2 as LQKENI. The germline V and J ends were trimmed by 8 bases and 4 bases, with 9 bases remaining between them. In nucleotides, the CDR3 is TGTGCCAGCCGGGAATCCGGGGCCAACGTCCTGACTTTC. Amino acids: CASRESGANVLTF. The full variable domain, with the rest looked up from reference TRBV18 and TRBJ2-6, is NAGVMQNPRHLVRRRGQEARLRCSPMKGHSHVYWYRQLPEEGLKFMVYLQKENIIDESGMPKERFSAEFPKEGPSILRIQQVVRGDSAAYFCASRESGANVLTFGAGSRLTVL.

The chain combines TRBV3-1 (or the pseudogene TRBV3-2) with TRBJ2-5, with TRBD2 as a possible D gene (6 bases). CDR1 is LGHDT, CDR2 YNNKEL, per germline (reference sequence). V dropped 1 base and J dropped 2 bases, with 14 bases sitting between them. This CDR3 is 16 amino acids long. CDR3 region: CASSQGASDTQETQYF. The CDR3 bases are TGTGCCAGCAGCCAAGGGGCTAGCGATACGCAAGAGACCCAGTACTTC.

The V and J genes are TRBV15 and TRBJ1-1; D gene ambiguous. Trimming stripped 0 bases from V and 1 base from J, with 9 bases between. Germline V CDR1 and CDR2: LNHNV, YYDKDF (reference sequence). The CDR3 extends over 15 amino acids. The CDR3 coding sequence is TGTGCCACCAGCAGAGAAGCTAAATGGAACACTGAAGCTTTCTTT. Its protein product is CATSREAKWNTEAFF.

This clone showed up just a few times. The chain employs TRBV19 and TRBJ2-1, with 9 bases that match TRBD2. V lost 3 bases and J lost 3; bases outside the gene matches: 12. The CDR3 loop spans 18 amino acids. In germline, CDR1 is LNHDA, CDR2 SQIVND (reference sequence). The CDR3 coding sequence is TGTGCCAGTAGTATCGGGAGGCTAGCGGGACCTATCTACAATGAGCAGTTCTTC. Translated, it gives CASSIGRLAGPIYNEQFF.

The genes are TRBV7-2 and TRBJ1-2; tentatively, D is TRBD1 (6 bases). Trimming left V 1 base short and J 8 bases short, with 14 bases between. The CDR3 is 14 residues long. Germline assignment: CDR1 SGHTA and CDR2 FQGNSA. CDR3: CASSLGTGMVGYTF. The CDR3 coding sequence is TGTGCCAGCAGCTTAGGAACAGGGATGGTCGGCTACACCTTC.

The rearrangement links TRBV27 to TRBJ1-5, with D possibly matching TRBD1 (5 bases). Germline V lookup: CDR1 MNHEY, CDR2 SMNVEV (reference sequence). The CDR3 has 13 residues. The V end was cut by 8 bases, the J end by 3 bases, with 11 bases between. The CDR3 here is CASAGHINQPQHF. The DNA for the CDR3 is TGTGCCAGCGCTGGACACATCAATCAGCCCCAGCATTTT.

The chain combines TRBV18 with TRBJ2-2, with D unresolved. CDR3 size: 13 residues. V shed 2 bases and J shed 1 base, with 2 bases lying between them. CDR1 and CDR2 from the germline V gene are KGHSH and LQKENI. DNA of the CDR3: TGTGCCAGCTCACCAGAGAACACCGGGGAGCTGTTTTTT. Its protein is CASSPENTGELFF.

The chain is built from TRBV5-5 and TRBJ2-7; TRBD2 matches at 7 bases. Germline values: CDR1 SGHKS, CDR2 YYEKEE (reference sequence). The trim removed 4 bases at V and 2 bases at J, leaving 12 bases unmatched. This CDR3 contains 16 residues. CDR3 in amino acids: CASSPTGTTTAYEQYF. CDR3 coding DNA: TGTGCCAGCAGCCCGACGGGGACTACCACGGCCTACGAGCAGTACTTC.

The chain couples TRBV29-1 to TRBJ2-7; unclear D gene. This CDR3 comprises 13 residues. CDR1 is SQVTM, CDR2 ANQGSEA, per germline. V was shortened by 1 base and J by 5 bases, with 12 bases between the two germline ends. The CDR3 DNA follows: TGCAGCGTTGAAGGAGGCTTCGCGGACGAGCAGTACTTC. As protein: CSVEGGFADEQYF.

CDR3 nucleotide sequence: TGTGCCAGCAGCGTAGCCCTCAGACTAGCGGCCACAGATACGCAGTATTTT. Amino acid sequence: CASSVALRLAATDTQYF. V usage is TRBV9 and J usage is TRBJ2-3; 9 nucleotides agree with TRBD2. Germline-derived CDR1 and CDR2 are SGDLS and YYNGEE. This CDR3 has 17 residues. J gave up 2 bases and V 0 bases, and 7 bases lay outside the gene matches. Based on the CDR3 plus reference TRBV9 and TRBJ2-3, the full variable domain is DSGVTQTPKHLITATGQRVTLRCSPRSGDLSVYWYQQSLDQGLQFLIQYYNGEERAKGNILERFSAQQFPDLHSELNLSSLELGDSALYFCASSVALRLAATDTQYFGPGTRLTVL.